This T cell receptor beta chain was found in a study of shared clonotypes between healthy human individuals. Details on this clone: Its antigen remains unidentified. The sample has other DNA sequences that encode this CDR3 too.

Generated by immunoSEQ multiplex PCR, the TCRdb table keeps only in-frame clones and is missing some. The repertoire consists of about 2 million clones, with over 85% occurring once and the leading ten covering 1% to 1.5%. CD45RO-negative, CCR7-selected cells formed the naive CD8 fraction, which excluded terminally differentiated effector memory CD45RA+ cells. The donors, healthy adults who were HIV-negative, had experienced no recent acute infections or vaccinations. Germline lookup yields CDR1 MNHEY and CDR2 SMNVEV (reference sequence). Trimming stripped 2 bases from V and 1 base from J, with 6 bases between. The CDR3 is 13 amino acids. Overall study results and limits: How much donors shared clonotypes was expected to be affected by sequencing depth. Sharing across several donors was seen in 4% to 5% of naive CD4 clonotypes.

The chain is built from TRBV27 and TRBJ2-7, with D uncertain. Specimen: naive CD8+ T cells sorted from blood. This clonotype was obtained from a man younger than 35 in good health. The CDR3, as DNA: TGTGCCAGCAGTTTAGGGAATTCCTACGAGCAGTACTTC. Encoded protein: CASSLGNSYEQYF.